The 30 T cell receptor beta chains in this list originate from one sample, sequenced in a study of blood T cell repertoires in COVID-19. Measured with immunoSEQ multiplex PCR; TCRdb has only the in-frame clones, and not every one. The sample has hundreds of thousands of clones; 85% are singletons. Source material: PBMCs or T cells enriched from blood (not recorded which). All receptors derive from a woman between 50 and 59 years old who had recovered from COVID-19.

This clone appeared a single time. CDR3: CASSLASRTQRGNTIYF. For the CDR3, the DNA is TGTGCCAGCAGCTTAGCGTCGCGAACACAGAGAGGAAACACCATATATTTT. This chain uses TRBV7-2 with TRBJ1-3; D unresolved. The germline V gene encodes CDR1 SGHTA and CDR2 FQGNSA. V was clipped by 0 bases and J by 4 bases, with 16 bases between them. There are 17 residues in the CDR3.

The CDR3 bases are TGTGCCAGCAGCCGTGCAGGGAACACTGAAGCTTTCTTT. This sequence encodes CASSRAGNTEAFF. This chain links TRBV9 with TRBJ1-1; no clear D gene. V lost 4 bases and J lost 1, with 8 bases in between. This CDR3 has 13 residues. Per the germline V gene, CDR1 is SGDLS and CDR2 is YYNGEE. The whole variable domain, filled in from reference TRBV9 and TRBJ1-1, reads DSGVTQTPKHLITATGQRVTLRCSPRSGDLSVYWYQQSLDQGLQFLIQYYNGEERAKGNILERFSAQQFPDLHSELNLSSLELGDSALYFCASSRAGNTEAFFGQGTRLTVV.

The V gene is TRBV18, the J gene TRBJ1-1; D not resolved. Trimming left V 3 bases short and J 1 base short, with 12 bases between. CDR3 length: 15 residues. Germline CDR1 is KGHSH and CDR2 is LQKENI. This CDR3 reads CASSPRVNENTEAFF. In nucleotides, the CDR3 is TGTGCCAGCTCACCGCGGGTTAACGAGAACACTGAAGCTTTCTTT.

V is TRBV18 and J is TRBJ2-1; TRBD2 might be the D (6 bases). V lost 2 bases, J lost 5 bases, and 10 bases lay in between. Germline assignment: CDR1 KGHSH and CDR2 LQKENI. CDR3 size: 14 residues. CDR3 region: CASSPGTGNNEQFF. CDR3 coding DNA: TGTGCCAGCTCACCAGGGACTGGAAACAATGAGCAGTTCTTC.

The chain joins TRBV19 to TRBJ1-1, with 9 positions matching TRBD1. This CDR3 spans 14 amino acids. With V trimmed by 7 bases and J by 4 bases, 7 bases remained unmatched. CDR1 and CDR2 (germline): LNHDA, SQIVND (reference sequence). CDR3 sequence: CASTPGQGSTEAFF. The CDR3, as DNA: TGTGCCAGTACTCCGGGACAGGGAAGCACTGAAGCTTTCTTT.

The chain is built from TRBV24-1 and TRBJ2-3; D might be TRBD2 (6 bases). Per the germline V gene, CDR1 is KGHDR and CDR2 is SFDVKD. Between the trimmed V and J ends, which lost 9 bases and 3 bases, there was a span of 9 bases. CDR3 size: 12 residues. The chain's CDR3 is CATAGTTDTQYF. In DNA, the CDR3 is TGTGCCACCGCAGGGACTACAGATACGCAGTATTTT.

There are a few counts of this clone. V gene TRBV5-4 combines with J gene TRBJ1-6; D gene ambiguous. Per the germline V gene, CDR1 is SGHNT and CDR2 is YYREEE (reference sequence). This CDR3 is built from 12 residues. V lost 2 bases and J lost 7, with 4 bases in between. The chain's CDR3 is CASSLQNSPLHF. The CDR3 DNA is TGTGCCAGCAGCTTACAAAATTCACCCCTCCACTTT.

This sequence joins TRBV4-1 and TRBJ1-5, with D hard to call. The V gene's germline CDR1 is MGHRA and CDR2 YSYEKL. The V and J ends lost 5 bases and 0 bases respectively, with 11 bases between them. There are 15 residues in the CDR3. The CDR3 DNA is TGCGCCAGCAGCTTGAGGACTGATAGCAATCAGCCCCAGCATTTT. It translates to CASSLRTDSNQPQHF.

This clone was counted only a few times. V usage is TRBV6-5 and J usage is TRBJ1-1, with D unclear. V lost 0 bases to trimming and J lost 2 bases, with 10 bases between them. The CDR3 has 15 residues. Germline V gives CDR1 MNHEY, CDR2 SVGAGI. CDR3 loop: CASSYSRDLNTEAFF. In nucleotides, the CDR3 is TGTGCCAGCAGTTACTCTCGGGATTTAAACACTGAAGCTTTCTTT.

The chain combines TRBV10-3 with TRBJ1-1; possible D gene TRBD1, 5 bases. This CDR3 is 16 amino acids long. The germline V gene encodes CDR1 ENHRY and CDR2 SYGVKD. V was cut by 4 bases and J by 5 bases, with 20 bases left in between. The CDR3 spells CAISVQFRAGGTEAFF. As DNA, the CDR3 is TGTGCCATCAGTGTCCAGTTTCGAGCGGGGGGGACTGAAGCTTTCTTT.

A few counts support this clone. The identical CDR3 is also encoded by other nucleotide sequences in the sample. This rearrangement joins TRBV7-2 to TRBJ2-3; D not certain. CDR1 is SGHTA and CDR2 is FQGNSA in the germline V gene. This CDR3 has 12 amino acids. V gave up 5 bases and J gave up 6 bases, with 9 bases separating them. CDR3 sequence (DNA): TGTGCCAGCAGCCTCTACGGGGATACGCAGTATTTT. As protein: CASSLYGDTQYF.

V usage is TRBV5-1 and J usage is TRBJ2-1, with 7 bases lining up with TRBD1. The V segment lost 0 bases and the J segment 3 bases; nucleotides outside the gene matches: 6. The length of the CDR3 is 16 residues. Germline V gives CDR1 SGHRS, CDR2 YFSETQ. The CDR3 nucleotides read TGCGCCAGCAGCTTGGAGGGGACAGCAGACTACAATGAGCAGTTCTTC. This gives the protein CASSLEGTADYNEQFF.

The CDR3 region has the DNA TGTGCCAGCAGCGTAGGCGGGCGGAGCTATGGCTACACCTTC. Its translation: CASSVGGRSYGYTF. V and J are TRBV9 and TRBJ1-2; D is ambiguous. Germline loops: CDR1 SGDLS, CDR2 YYNGEE. The CDR3 is 14 residues long. V gave up 0 bases and J gave up 4 bases, with 10 bases separating them.

The count of this clone is one. This chain links TRBV5-8 with TRBJ2-3; 10 nucleotides match TRBD1. V was clipped by 10 bases and J by 2 bases; unmatched bases: 10. Germline lookup yields CDR1 SGHTS and CDR2 YDEGEE. The CDR3 runs to 15 residues. CDR3 DNA: TGTGCCTCAAGACAGGGGGCTTACTACACAGATACGCAGTATTTT. Translation gives CASRQGAYYTDTQYF.

The rearrangement uses TRBV30 and TRBJ2-7, with D possibly matching TRBD2 (6 bases). Germline CDR1 reads GTSNPN; CDR2 reads SVGIG (reference sequence). The length of the CDR3 is 13 residues. Deletions cut 2 bases from V and 6 bases from J, with 14 bases between. In DNA, the CDR3 is TGTGCCTGGAGTCGGGAGAACTGGAGCGAGCAGTACTTC. As protein: CAWSRENWSEQYF.

The rearrangement uses TRBV2 and TRBJ1-6, with 8 positions matching TRBD1. V dropped 2 bases and J dropped 5; count of bases not matched to a gene: 2. Germline V lookup: CDR1 SNHLY, CDR2 FYNNEI. This CDR3 spans 15 amino acids. The CDR3, as DNA: TGTGCCAGCAGTGAACAGGGGGCGCATAATTCACCCCTCCACTTT. Protein product: CASSEQGAHNSPLHF. Full variable domain (missing parts from reference TRBV2 and TRBJ1-6): EPEVTQTPSHQVTQMGQEVILRCVPISNHLYFYWYRQILGQKVEFLVSFYNNEISEKSEIFDDQFSVERPDGSNFTLKIRSTKLEDSAMYFCASSEQGAHNSPLHFGNGTRLTVT.

V gene TRBV19 combines with J gene TRBJ1-1; D uncertain. The CDR3 extends over 13 amino acids. The germline V gene encodes CDR1 LNHDA and CDR2 SQIVND (reference sequence). V dropped 3 bases and J dropped 3 bases, with 8 bases sitting between them. The CDR3 sequence is CASSMSGYTEAFF. The CDR3 DNA is TGTGCCAGTAGTATGTCAGGTTACACTGAAGCTTTCTTT. Full variable domain (missing parts from reference TRBV19 and TRBJ1-1): DGGITQSPKYLFRKEGQNVTLSCEQNLNHDAMYWYRQDPGQGLRLIYYSQIVNDFQKGDIAEGYSVSREKKESFPLTVTSAQKNPTAFYLCASSMSGYTEAFFGQGTRLTVV.

The chain carries TRBV11-2 and TRBJ1-1; maybe TRBD1 (5 bases). Germline values: CDR1 SGHAT, CDR2 FQNNGV. Trimming left V 0 bases short and J 10 bases short, with 15 bases between. The CDR3 has 14 amino acids. CDR3 coding DNA: TGTGCCAGCAGCTTAGATCTCGTACCTAGGGGAGCTTTCTTT. Amino acid sequence: CASSLDLVPRGAFF.

The chain couples TRBV27 to TRBJ1-2, with a possible D match to TRBD1 (5 bases). The CDR3 is 14 amino acids. Germline V gives CDR1 MNHEY, CDR2 SMNVEV (reference sequence). Trimming shortened V by 7 bases and J by 3 bases, and 15 bases separated the two germline ends. CDR3 amino acids: CASIFRVDHYGYTF. DNA for the CDR3: TGTGCCAGCATATTCAGGGTAGACCACTATGGCTACACCTTC.

The chain is built from TRBV28 and TRBJ1-1; weak D call: TRBD1 (6 bases). With 5 bases removed from V and 5 bases from J, the gap between germline ends came to 15 bases. The V gene's germline CDR1 is MDHEN and CDR2 SYDVKM. The CDR3 length is 14 residues. This CDR3 reads CASSSGQPPTEAFF. The CDR3, as DNA: TGTGCCAGCAGTAGCGGACAGCCCCCAACTGAAGCTTTCTTT. The complete variable domain, with remaining parts taken from reference TRBV28 and TRBJ1-1, reads DVKVTQSSRYLVKRTGEKVFLECVQDMDHENMFWYRQDPGLGLRLIYFSYDVKMKEKGDIPEGYSVSREKKERFSLILESASTNQTSMYLCASSSGQPPTEAFFGQGTRLTVV.

V and J are TRBV29-1 and TRBJ2-7, with D perhaps matching TRBD1 (5 bases). Trimming took 6 bases from V and 3 from J, leaving 6 bases between them. The CDR3 length is 10 residues. Germline assignment: CDR1 SQVTM and CDR2 ANQGSEA. In DNA, the CDR3 is TGCAGCGTCAGGGACTACGAGCAGTACTTC. It specifies CSVRDYEQYF.

The rearrangement uses TRBV29-1 and TRBJ1-2, with TRBD1 matching over 7 bases. Germline V gene data show CDR1 as SQVTM and CDR2 as ANQGSEA. J lost 2 bases, V lost 7 bases, and 7 bases had no gene match. The CDR3 consists of 13 residues. CDR3 region: CSAEMTGNYGYTF. The CDR3 nucleotides are TGCAGCGCCGAGATGACAGGGAACTATGGCTACACCTTC.

Comments on this clone: The same CDR3 arises from other DNA sequences in this sample as well. This rearrangement joins TRBV7-9 to TRBJ1-1; D is unclear. Trimming left V 3 bases short and J 5 bases short, with 10 bases between. The germline V gene encodes CDR1 SEHNR and CDR2 FQNEAQ (reference sequence). The CDR3 extends over 13 amino acids. CDR3 residues: CASSLEGRTEAFF. The CDR3 DNA is TGTGCCAGCAGCTTGGAGGGAAGGACTGAAGCTTTCTTT. Supplemented by reference TRBV7-9 and TRBJ1-1, the full variable domain reads DTGVSQNPRHKITKRGQNVTFRCDPISEHNRLYWYRQTLGQGPEFLTYFQNEAQLEKSRLLSDRFSAERPKGSFSTLEIQRTEQGDSAMYLCASSLEGRTEAFFGQGTRLTVV.

The chain recombines TRBV5-1 with TRBJ1-6; no clear D. CDR3 length equals 15 residues. Germline values: CDR1 SGHRS, CDR2 YFSETQ. V lost 0 bases to trimming and J lost 6 bases, with 10 bases between them. In nucleotides, the CDR3 is TGCGCCAGCAGCTTGGAACTAGGGTTTAATTCACCCCTCCACTTT. It yields the protein CASSLELGFNSPLHF.

Here the CDR3 DNA reads TGTGCCTGGAGTGTACGGGGGGTCCGGGAAAAACTGTTTTTT. It translates to CAWSVRGVREKLFF. V and J are TRBV30 and TRBJ1-4, with D maybe TRBD1 (5 bases). Trimming took 0 bases from V and 8 from J, leaving 13 bases between them. The CDR3 is 14 residues long. Germline lookup yields CDR1 GTSNPN and CDR2 SVGIG (reference sequence).

The chain is built from TRBV30 and TRBJ1-4, with TRBD1 matching 11 bases. V lost 1 base and J lost 6; bases outside the gene matches: 1. Per the germline V gene, CDR1 is GTSNPN and CDR2 is SVGIG (reference sequence). This CDR3 has 14 residues. The CDR3 protein is CAWSGDRGYEKLFF. CDR3 bases: TGTGCCTGGAGTGGGGACAGGGGGTATGAAAAACTGTTTTTT.

The J gene is TRBJ1-1, the V gene TRBV6-5; D is unclear. The V end lost 6 bases, the J end lost 1 base, and 12 bases lay between the germline ends. Germline V CDR1 and CDR2: MNHEY, SVGAGI. This CDR3 has 14 amino acids. The CDR3: CASSRYTGNTEAFF. The DNA of the CDR3 is TGTGCCAGCAGCCGATATACCGGGAACACTGAAGCTTTCTTT.

J is TRBJ1-2 and V is TRBV13; D may be TRBD1 (6 bases). CDR1 and CDR2 (germline): PRHDT, FYEKMQ (reference sequence). The CDR3 runs 12 residues. V shed 6 bases and J shed 5 bases, with 10 bases lying between them. Written as DNA, the CDR3 is TGTGCCAGCAGTCGGACAGATTATGGCTACACCTTC. Its protein product is CASSRTDYGYTF.

V gene TRBV5-4 combines with J gene TRBJ1-6; D possibly corresponds to TRBD1 (5 bases). V dropped 4 bases and J dropped 0 bases, with 14 bases sitting between them. The CDR3 length is 17 residues. Germline V lookup: CDR1 SGHNT, CDR2 YYREEE (reference sequence). CDR3 in DNA: TGTGCCAGCAGCCTTGACCCCGACAGCTCCTATAATTCACCCCTCCACTTT. The encoded protein is CASSLDPDSSYNSPLHF.

The genes are TRBV5-8 and TRBJ2-2; D unresolved. V was shortened by 4 bases and J by 2 bases, with 6 bases between the two germline ends. The germline CDR1 and CDR2 sequences are SGHTS and YDEGEE. The CDR3 runs 13 residues. The CDR3 DNA is TGTGCCAGCAGCCCTAGAAACACCGGGGAGCTGTTTTTT. This codes for CASSPRNTGELFF.